The sequence of this T cell receptor (beta chain) was determined in a study of blood T cell dynamics during melanoma immunotherapy. Each bulk PBMC sample had roughly 350 ng DNA loaded. Repertoires were generated with immunoSEQ multiplex PCR, while TCRdb's copy carries only in-frame clones and drops some. The sample holds approximately 11,000 clones; about nine tenths are singletons and the top ten take 24%. This CDR3 has 16 amino acids. J was trimmed by 0 bases and V by 5 bases; bases with no gene match: 6. The germline V gene has CDR1 SGHRS and CDR2 YFSETQ. Time point given: week 3, after first cycle of checkpoint inhibitor. Apart from a couple of fast progressors, RECIST 1.1 response was judged 12 weeks post-infusion.

The origin of this receptor is a human donor with melanoma. The material was blood, obtained from a patient treated with checkpoint blockade. V gene TRBV5-1 combines with J gene TRBJ2-1; TRBD2 agrees at 9 bases. CDR3 loop: CASRSYSGSSYNEQFF. For the CDR3, the DNA is TGCGCCAGCAGGTCCTATAGCGGGAGCTCCTACAATGAGCAGTTCTTC.